This TCR beta chain stems from a study of blood T cell repertoires in COVID-19. Study-level information: Collection of acute and convalescent COVID-19 samples took place in the United States, Italy and Spain.

As originally analysed: Amplification with reference gene primers provided the estimates of nucleated cell counts. The table came from immunoSEQ multiplex PCR; TCRdb's copy has only in-frame clones and leaves some out. That table furnishes V, J and clone size, whereas the DNA furnished D and trimming. The sample yields more than 350,000 clones, 70% to 90% seen once. Participants' reported clinical history set cohort assignment. This clonotype originated in a woman between 18 and 30 years old who had been exposed to COVID-19. Sequencing input: PBMCs or T cells enriched from blood (not recorded which).

The CDR3 DNA sequence: TGTGCCGGGGGGTTCGAGACCCAGTACTTC. Translated, it gives CAGGFETQYF. The chain couples TRBV6-5 to TRBJ2-5; D might be TRBD2 (6 bases). The length of the CDR3 is 10 residues. The germline gives CDR1 MNHEY, CDR2 SVGAGI. Trimming took 11 bases from V and 5 from J, leaving 9 bases between them.